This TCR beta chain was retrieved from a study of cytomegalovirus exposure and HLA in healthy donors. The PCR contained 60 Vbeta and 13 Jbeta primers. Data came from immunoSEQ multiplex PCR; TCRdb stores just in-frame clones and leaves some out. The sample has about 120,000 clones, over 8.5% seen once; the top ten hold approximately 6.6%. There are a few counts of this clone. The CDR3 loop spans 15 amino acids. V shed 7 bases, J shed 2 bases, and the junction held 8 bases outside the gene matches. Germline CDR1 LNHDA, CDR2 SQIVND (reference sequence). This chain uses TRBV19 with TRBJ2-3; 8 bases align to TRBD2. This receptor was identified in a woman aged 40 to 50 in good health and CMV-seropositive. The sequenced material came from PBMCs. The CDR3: CASKEAGEVTDTQYF. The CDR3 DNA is TGTGCCAGTAAGGAAGCGGGGGAGGTCACAGATACGCAGTATTTT.